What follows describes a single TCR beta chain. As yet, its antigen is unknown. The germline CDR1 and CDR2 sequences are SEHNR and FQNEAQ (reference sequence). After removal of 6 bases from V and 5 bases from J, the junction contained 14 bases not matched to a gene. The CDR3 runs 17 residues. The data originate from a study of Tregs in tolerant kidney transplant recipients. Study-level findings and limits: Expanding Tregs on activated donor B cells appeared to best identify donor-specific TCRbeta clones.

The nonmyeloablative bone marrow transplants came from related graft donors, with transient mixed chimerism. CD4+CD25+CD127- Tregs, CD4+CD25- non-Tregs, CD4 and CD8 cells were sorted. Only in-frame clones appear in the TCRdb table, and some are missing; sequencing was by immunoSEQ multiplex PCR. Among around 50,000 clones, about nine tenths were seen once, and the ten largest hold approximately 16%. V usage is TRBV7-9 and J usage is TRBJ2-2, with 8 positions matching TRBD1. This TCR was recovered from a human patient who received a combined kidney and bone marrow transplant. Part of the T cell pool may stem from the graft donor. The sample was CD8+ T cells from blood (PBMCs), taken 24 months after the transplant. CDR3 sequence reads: CASRGGLGQAPTGELFF. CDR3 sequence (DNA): TGTGCCAGCAGAGGGGGCCTGGGACAGGCTCCAACCGGGGAGCTGTTTTTT.